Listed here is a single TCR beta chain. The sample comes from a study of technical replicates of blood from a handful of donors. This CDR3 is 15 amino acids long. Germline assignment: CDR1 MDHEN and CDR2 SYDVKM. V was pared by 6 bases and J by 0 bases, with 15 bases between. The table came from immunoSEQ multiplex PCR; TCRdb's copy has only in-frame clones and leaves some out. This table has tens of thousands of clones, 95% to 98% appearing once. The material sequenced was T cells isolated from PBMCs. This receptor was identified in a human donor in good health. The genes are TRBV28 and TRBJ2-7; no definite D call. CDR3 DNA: TGTGCCAGCAGCGCAAGAGTCTCCCACTCCTACGAGCAGTACTTC. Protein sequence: CASSARVSHSYEQYF.